What follows are 31 T cell receptor delta chains derived from one specimen sequenced in a study of gamma-delta T cells after stem cell transplantation (dated by TCRdb to 2015 to 2016). Library method: RT-PCR. Sequencing was carried out with an Illumina MiSeq. TCRdb reanalyzed the public reads with the CATT caller, and identical DNA sequences were merged afterwards. This sample is represented by about 2,400 delta-chain clones; 2.5% of them were singletons. Jointly, the top ten make up around 17% of the sample. Sequencing was carried out using gamma-delta T cells. These receptors came from a human donor. It is not recorded whose cells these are; they may come from a transplant donor.

This clone is medium-sized (0.01 to 0.1%) by share. The chain has TRDV2 and TRDJ1, with D unresolved. CDR3 length equals 14 residues. V was trimmed by 3 bases and J by 0 bases, leaving 10 bases between them. CDR1 is GEAIGNYY and CDR2 is EKD in the germline V gene. CDR3 amino acids: CACDSLLHTDKLIF. The DNA for the CDR3 is TGTGCCTGTGACTCCCTGCTTCACACCGATAAACTCATCTTT.

V is TRDV2 and J is TRDJ1, with 7 bases matching TRDD3. Since TCRdb gives no J gene, matching the DNA to germline was used here to assign it. J lost 7 bases, V lost 3 bases, and 28 bases had no gene match. The germline V gene encodes CDR1 GEAIGNYY and CDR2 EKD. The CDR3 runs to 20 residues. The DNA of the CDR3 is TGTGCCTGTGACCCTGCGTCGGGGCGGGGAGGCGAGGATACGCGTGGTAAACTCATCTTT. It encodes CACDPASGRGGEDTRGKLIF.

This clone was counted between two and nine times. The genes are TRDV2 and TRDJ1, with 13 nucleotides matching TRDD3. The CDR3 has 20 residues. CDR1 GEAIGNYY and CDR2 EKD come from the germline V gene. V lost 0 bases, J lost 2 bases, and 14 bases stayed unmatched. For the CDR3, the DNA is TGTGCCTGTGACACCGTACTGGGGGATACGCTAAATGTAGAAACCGATAAACTCATCTTT. Encoded protein: CACDTVLGDTLNVETDKLIF.

Note on this clone: The amino acid sequence in TCRdb belongs to a much larger clone and departs from this DNA's translation at residue 3, likely a sequencing read error; the sequence shown is translated from the DNA. V gene TRDV2 combines with J gene TRDJ1; D not resolved. Germline V CDR1 and CDR2: GEAIGNYY, EKD. The CDR3 is 14 amino acids. CDR3 loop: CARDTVLNTDKLIF. In DNA form, the CDR3 reads TGTGCCCGTGACACGGTACTGAACACCGATAAACTCATCTTT.

This clone ranks as medium-sized (0.01 to 0.1%). V usage is TRDV2 and J usage is TRDJ1; 8 bases match TRDD3. The V gene's germline CDR1 is GEAIGNYY and CDR2 EKD. Germline trimming cut 5 bases from V and 0 bases from J; bases unmatched to any gene: 19. This CDR3 is built from 19 residues. The CDR3 here is CACVGLGAPYPQYTDKLIF. The CDR3 coding sequence is TGTGCCTGTGTAGGACTGGGGGCTCCGTACCCCCAGTACACCGATAAACTCATCTTT.

This clone is classed as large. The chain couples TRDV2 to TRDJ1; TRDD3 agrees at 10 bases. Per germline, CDR1 GEAIGNYY and CDR2 EKD. V lost 1 base, J lost 0 bases, and 10 bases stayed unmatched. The CDR3 runs to 18 residues. DNA for the CDR3: TGTGCCTGTGACACGGTCCCACTGGGGGATTTCTACACCGATAAACTCATCTTT. Protein: CACDTVPLGDFYTDKLIF.

This clone was seen more than once but under ten times. A read error may account for a junction end that differs from germline. The chain employs TRDV2 and TRDJ1, with TRDD3 matching 10 bases. Per germline, CDR1 GEAIGNYY and CDR2 EKD. This CDR3 region has 16 residues. In DNA, the CDR3 is TGTGCCCGTGACAGACTGGGGGATTCCGCCACCGATAAACTCATCTTT. This codes for CARDRLGDSATDKLIF.

In regard to this clone: With a far larger clone one base away, a read error is the likely cause. The same CDR3 also results from other DNA sequences found in this sample. This sequence joins TRDV2 and TRDJ1; TRDD3 is a possible D gene (5 bases). Germline assignment: CDR1 GEAIGNYY and CDR2 EKD. The V gene lost 0 bases and the J gene lost 5 bases, with 15 bases spanning the gap. The CDR3 consists of 15 residues. The CDR3 DNA sequence: TGTGCCTGTGACACCCTCGGGGGTACCACTGATAAACTCATCTTT. Translation gives CACDTLGGTTDKLIF.

This clone was counted a few times. The genes are TRDV2 and TRDJ1; 8 bases match TRDD3. Germline assignment: CDR1 GEAIGNYY and CDR2 EKD. CDR3 length equals 17 residues. The V gene end was trimmed by 1 base and the J gene end by 0 bases; junction bases not matched to a gene: 9. CDR3 in DNA: TGTGCCTGTGACACGATCCGGGGGATAGAGGACACCGATAAACTCATCTTT. It specifies CACDTIRGIEDTDKLIF.

This clone is medium-sized in the sample. Additional DNA sequences in this sample encode the identical CDR3. This chain links TRDV2 with TRDJ1, with 9 bases lining up with TRDD2. J gave up 2 bases and V 4 bases, and 22 bases lay outside the gene matches. CDR1 GEAIGNYY and CDR2 EKD come from the germline V gene. The length of the CDR3 is 20 residues. CDR3 region: CACDQAFLQSTGDPTDKLIF. CDR3 nucleotides: TGTGCCTGTGATCAAGCCTTCCTACAAAGTACTGGGGACCCTACCGATAAACTCATCTTT.

A few counts support this clone. This likely traces to a read error, being one base from a far larger clone. The sample carries other DNA sequences with the same CDR3. The chain uses TRDV2 and TRDJ2, with TRDD3 matching 9 bases. Germline V lookup: CDR1 GEAIGNYY, CDR2 EKD. This CDR3 spans 17 amino acids. The J segment lost 6 bases and the V segment lost 3 bases, leaving 13 bases of the junction unmatched. The chain's CDR3 is CACDPLRGDTRAAQLFF. CDR3 nucleotide sequence: TGTGCCTGTGACCCCCTCCGGGGGGATACAAGGGCAGCACAACTCTTCTTT.

The chain couples TRDV2 to TRDJ1, with 10 bases identical to TRDD3. J gave up 9 bases and V 3 bases, and 15 bases lay outside the gene matches. This CDR3 contains 16 residues. CDR1 GEAIGNYY and CDR2 EKD come from the germline V gene. CDR3 nucleotide sequence: TGTGCCTGTGACCCTGCGTCGGGGCTGGGGGATAGGCAACTCATCTTT. This codes for CACDPASGLGDRQLIF.

Comments on this clone: The protein given by TCRdb reflects a much larger clone and differs at residue 5 from this DNA's translation, likely from a read error; the protein shown is the DNA's translation. This chain joins TRDV2 and TRDJ1; unclear D gene. Germline assignment: CDR1 GEAIGNYY and CDR2 EKD. V was shortened by 3 bases and J by 4 bases, with 26 bases between the two germline ends. The CDR3 spans 18 residues. The CDR3 spells CACDAAARVTEKGDKLIF. In nucleotides, the CDR3 is TGTGCCTGTGACGCCGCGGCAAGGGTCACCGAGAAGGGCGATAAACTCATCTTT.

By proportion, this clone is medium-sized. V usage is TRDV2 and J usage is TRDJ1, with 7 bases that match TRDD3. Germline V gene sequence: CDR1 GEAIGNYY, CDR2 EKD. With 2 bases clipped from V and 0 bases from J, the junction kept 14 bases outside the gene matches. This CDR3 comprises 18 residues. The CDR3 protein is CACDILERDTGYTDKLIF. The CDR3 DNA reads TGTGCCTGTGACATCCTCGAGAGGGATACTGGTTACACCGATAAACTCATCTTT.

This clone counts as medium-sized. Other DNA sequences within the sample encode an identical CDR3. J is TRDJ1 and V is TRDV2; D unresolved. CDR3 length equals 14 residues. In germline, CDR1 is GEAIGNYY, CDR2 EKD. Trimming removed 0 bases at V and 3 bases at J, with 10 bases between. The CDR3 DNA follows: TGTGCCTGTGACACCGTGGTGGACGCCGATAAACTCATCTTT. This translates into CACDTVVDADKLIF.

Comment on this clone: This may be a read error: a much more frequent sequence differs by one nucleotide. The chain recombines TRDV2 with TRDJ3, with 10 nucleotides matching TRDD3. Germline assignment: CDR1 GEAIGNYY and CDR2 EKD. This CDR3 spans 23 amino acids. In nucleotides, the CDR3 is TGTGCCTGTGGCACCGAGGGACTGAACTGGGGGATCCAGGCCTCCTGGGACACCCGACAGATGTTTTTC. As protein: CACGTEGLNWGIQASWDTRQMFF.

By share of the sample, this clone is medium-sized. This chain joins TRDV2 and TRDJ3; 13 bases are shared with TRDD3. The CDR3 has 19 amino acids. Germline CDR1 and CDR2: GEAIGNYY and EKD. V was pared by 3 bases and J by 3 bases, with 7 bases of the junction left unmatched. The CDR3 DNA sequence: TGTGCCTGTGACTCTGTACTGGGGGATACGCGCTGGGACACCCGACAGATGTTTTTC. Its protein is CACDSVLGDTRWDTRQMFF.

This chain connects TRDV2 to TRDJ1; a possible D gene is TRDD3 (6 bases). The CDR3 has 14 residues. The germline CDR1 and CDR2 sequences are GEAIGNYY and EKD. V was clipped by 3 bases and J by 1 base, with 11 bases between them. The DNA for the CDR3 is TGTGCCTGTGACGCTGTGATACGCACCGATAAACTCATCTTT. Protein sequence: CACDAVIRTDKLIF.

Judged by abundance, this clone is medium-sized. The chain joins TRDV2 to TRDJ1; TRDD3 matches 10 bases. The J segment lost 4 bases and the V segment lost 2 bases, leaving 6 bases of the junction unmatched. CDR1 is GEAIGNYY and CDR2 is EKD in the germline V gene. The CDR3 runs 15 residues. In DNA, the CDR3 is TGTGCCTGTGACAGCCTGGGGGATAAGGTCGATAAACTCATCTTT. Translating it yields CACDSLGDKVDKLIF.

This clone is medium-sized. The chain is built from TRDV2 and TRDJ1; TRDD3 is a possible D gene (6 bases). The length of the CDR3 is 15 residues. The germline gives CDR1 GEAIGNYY, CDR2 EKD. The ends were cut back, 0 bases at V and 1 base at J, with 11 bases in the middle. CDR3 sequence: CACDTVGDRTDKLIF. CDR3 in DNA: TGTGCCTGTGACACCGTAGGGGATCGCACCGATAAACTCATCTTT.

This clone was detected only a few times. A far larger clone is a single base away, which makes a read error likely. CDR3 in amino acids: CACDTGSPSSWDTRQMFF. CDR3 nucleotide sequence: TGTGCCTGTGACACCGGGTCTCCTAGCTCCTGGGACACCCGACAGATGTTTTTC. The chain combines TRDV2 with TRDJ3; D might be TRDD2 (5 bases). Germline V gene sequence: CDR1 GEAIGNYY, CDR2 EKD. The CDR3 sequence is 18 residues long. Deletions cut 0 bases from V and 0 bases from J, with 11 bases between.

This clone is labeled as medium-sized. The rearrangement links TRDV2 to TRDJ1; 13 bases are shared with TRDD3. Germline loops: CDR1 GEAIGNYY, CDR2 EKD. Germline trimming cut 1 base from V and 4 bases from J; bases unmatched to any gene: 8. The CDR3 extends over 17 amino acids. The CDR3 reads CACDTLLGDTRGDKLIF. The CDR3 region has the DNA TGTGCCTGTGACACTTTACTGGGGGATACGCGAGGCGATAAACTCATCTTT.

This clone was recorded a few times. The V and J genes are TRDV2 and TRDJ1, with TRDD3 matching 7 bases. This CDR3 has 17 amino acids. Germline-derived CDR1 and CDR2 are GEAIGNYY and EKD. The V gene end was trimmed by 4 bases and the J gene end by 0 bases; junction bases not matched to a gene: 13. CDR3 DNA sequence: TGTGCCTGTGATTCGTTGGGGGAGAAACGGTACACCGATAAACTCATCTTT. Translating it yields CACDSLGEKRYTDKLIF.

This clone came up a few times. A much larger clone differs from this one at a single base, so this may be a read error. Additional DNA sequences in this sample encode the identical CDR3. The J gene is TRDJ1, the V gene TRDV2, with 11 bases that match TRDD3. Per germline, CDR1 GEAIGNYY and CDR2 EKD. J gave up 4 bases and V 1 base, and 7 bases lay outside the gene matches. CDR3 length: 16 amino acids. CDR3 in amino acids: CACDTLVLGDNDKLIF. In DNA form, the CDR3 reads TGTGCCTGTGACACTCTTGTACTGGGGGATAACGATAAACTCATCTTT.

This clone appeared a few times. One end of the junction fails to match germline, which may point to a read error. The chain is built from TRDV2 and TRDJ1, with 8 bases fitting TRDD3. The CDR3 length is 20 residues. Germline lookup yields CDR1 GEAIGNYY and CDR2 EKD. The CDR3 sequence is CARESLEKTGGIRGTDKPIF. Written as DNA, the CDR3 is TGTGCCCGTGAATCCCTGGAGAAAACTGGGGGCATCCGGGGGACCGATAAACCCATCTTT.

The table lists this clone with a few counts. A far larger clone is just one base off, so this is likely a read error. At the DNA level, this CDR3 is encoded by other sequences in the same sample as well. This chain uses TRDV2 with TRDJ1; 10 nucleotides align to TRDD3. Germline CDR1 and CDR2: GEAIGNYY and EKD. This CDR3 comprises 15 residues. V trimming: 3 bases; J trimming: 9 bases; junction bases outside the gene matches: 12. CDR3 sequence reads: CACDVLTGGYAELIF. CDR3 DNA: TGTGCCTGTGACGTCCTTACCGGGGGATACGCGGAACTCATCTTT.

A few counts support this clone. A far larger clone is only one base removed, so a read error is likely. The DNA for the CDR3 is TGTGCCTGTGACGGCGTAGCTTTTGGGGGACCAGACACCGATAAACTCATCTTT. It encodes CACDGVAFGGPDTDKLIF. The chain joins TRDV2 to TRDJ1; 7 nucleotides align to TRDD3. CDR1 and CDR2 (germline): GEAIGNYY, EKD. The CDR3 is 18 amino acids. V lost 3 bases and J lost 0; bases outside the gene matches: 15.

By share of the sample, this clone is medium-sized. This chain joins TRDV2 and TRDJ1; 9 nucleotides agree with TRDD3. The CDR3 length is 16 residues. Trimming cost V 3 bases and J 0 bases; bases outside gene matches: 7. Germline lookup yields CDR1 GEAIGNYY and CDR2 EKD. The CDR3 sequence: CACDDLLGDYTDKLIF. The CDR3 region has the DNA TGTGCCTGTGACGATCTACTGGGGGACTACACCGATAAACTCATCTTT.

By share, this clone ranks as medium-sized (0.01 to 0.1%). CDR3 coding DNA: TGTGCCTGTGACACCGTAAGGGGCTCTGGGGGACTATCAACCTGGGACACCCGACAGATGTTTTTC. Amino acid sequence: CACDTVRGSGGLSTWDTRQMFF. This rearrangement joins TRDV2 to TRDJ3; 8 nucleotides match TRDD3. The trim removed 0 bases at V and 2 bases at J, leaving 17 bases unmatched. CDR3 length equals 22 residues. Germline CDR1 and CDR2: GEAIGNYY and EKD.

This clone was picked up a small number of times. A far larger clone lies a single base away; this is likely a read error. The genes are TRDV2 and TRDJ1; 10 nucleotides align to TRDD3. This CDR3 spans 16 amino acids. The trim removed 5 bases at V and 4 bases at J, leaving 12 bases unmatched. Germline values: CDR1 GEAIGNYY, CDR2 EKD. Here the CDR3 DNA reads TGTGCCTGTGTCACGCTGGGGGATAAGAACGACGATAAACTCATCTTT. Its protein product is CACVTLGDKNDDKLIF.

Points on this clone: Since a far larger clone is one base different, this is likely a read error. The same CDR3 is also encoded by other DNA sequences in this sample. The chain couples TRDV2 to TRDJ1, with TRDD3 matching over 8 bases. Per germline, CDR1 GEAIGNYY and CDR2 EKD. The CDR3 runs to 16 residues. Here the CDR3 DNA reads TGTGCCTGTGACACTTTGACTGGGGGGTCCACCGATAAGCTCATCTTT. This sequence encodes CACDTLTGGSTDKLIF.